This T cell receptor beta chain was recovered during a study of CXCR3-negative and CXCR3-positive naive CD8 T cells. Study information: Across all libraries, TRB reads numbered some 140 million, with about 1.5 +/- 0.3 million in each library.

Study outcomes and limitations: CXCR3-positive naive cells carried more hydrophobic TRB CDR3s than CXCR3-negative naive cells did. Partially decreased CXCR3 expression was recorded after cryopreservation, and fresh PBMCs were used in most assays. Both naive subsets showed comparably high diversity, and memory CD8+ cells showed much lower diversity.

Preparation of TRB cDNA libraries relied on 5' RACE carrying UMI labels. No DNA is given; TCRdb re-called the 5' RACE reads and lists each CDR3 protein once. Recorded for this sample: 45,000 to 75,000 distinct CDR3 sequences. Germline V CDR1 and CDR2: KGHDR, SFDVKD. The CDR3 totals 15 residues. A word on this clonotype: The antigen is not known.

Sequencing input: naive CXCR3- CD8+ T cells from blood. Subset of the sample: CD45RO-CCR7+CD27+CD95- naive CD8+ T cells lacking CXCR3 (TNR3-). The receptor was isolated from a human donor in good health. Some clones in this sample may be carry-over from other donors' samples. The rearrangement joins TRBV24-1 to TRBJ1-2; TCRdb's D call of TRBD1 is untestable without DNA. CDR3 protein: CATSDAGTAAYGYTF.